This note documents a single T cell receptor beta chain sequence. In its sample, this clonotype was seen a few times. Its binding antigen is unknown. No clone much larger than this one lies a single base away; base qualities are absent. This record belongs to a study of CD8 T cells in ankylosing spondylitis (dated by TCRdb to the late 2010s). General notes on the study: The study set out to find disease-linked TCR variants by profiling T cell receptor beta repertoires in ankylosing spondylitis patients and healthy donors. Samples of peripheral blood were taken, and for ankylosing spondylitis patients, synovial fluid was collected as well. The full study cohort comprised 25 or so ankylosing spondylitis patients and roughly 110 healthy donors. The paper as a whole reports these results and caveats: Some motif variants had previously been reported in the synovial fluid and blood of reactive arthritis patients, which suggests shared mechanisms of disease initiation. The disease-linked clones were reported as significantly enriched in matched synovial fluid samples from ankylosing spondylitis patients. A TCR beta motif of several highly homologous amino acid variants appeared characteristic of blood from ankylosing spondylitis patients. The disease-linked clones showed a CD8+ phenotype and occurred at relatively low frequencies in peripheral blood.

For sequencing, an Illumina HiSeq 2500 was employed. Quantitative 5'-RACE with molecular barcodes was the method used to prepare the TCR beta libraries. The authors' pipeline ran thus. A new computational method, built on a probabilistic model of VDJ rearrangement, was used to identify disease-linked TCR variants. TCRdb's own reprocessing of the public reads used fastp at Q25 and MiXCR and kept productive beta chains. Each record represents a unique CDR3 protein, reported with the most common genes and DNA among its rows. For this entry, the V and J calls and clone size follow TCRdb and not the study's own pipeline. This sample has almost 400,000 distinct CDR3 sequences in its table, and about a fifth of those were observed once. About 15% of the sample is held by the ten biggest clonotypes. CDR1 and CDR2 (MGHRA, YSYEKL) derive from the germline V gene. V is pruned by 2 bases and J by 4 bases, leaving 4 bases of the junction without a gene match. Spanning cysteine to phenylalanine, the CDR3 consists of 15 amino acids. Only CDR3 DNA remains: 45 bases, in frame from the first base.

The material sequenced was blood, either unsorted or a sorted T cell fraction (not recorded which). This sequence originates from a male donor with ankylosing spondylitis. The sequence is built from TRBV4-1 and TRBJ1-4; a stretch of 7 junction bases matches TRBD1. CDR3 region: CASSQRTGLNEKLFF. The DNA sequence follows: TGCGCCAGCAGCCAACGGACAGGCCTTAATGAAAAACTGTTTTTT.